The sequence of this T cell receptor beta chain was determined in a study of PD-L1 blockade in urothelial cancer. Profiling relied on immunoSEQ multiplex PCR, and the TCRdb table lists in-frame clones only, not all of them. Of 58,000 or so clones listed, around 86% are singletons. This CDR3 contains 13 residues. The V end lost 0 bases, the J end lost 7 bases, and 11 bases lay between the germline ends. Germline assignment: CDR1 SGHKS and CDR2 YYEKEE (reference sequence). Time point in this sample: pretreatment peripheral blood. This chain links TRBV5-5 with TRBJ2-7; the D gene is possibly TRBD1 (5 bases). Here the sequenced sample was PBMCs, taken around atezolizumab (anti-PD-L1) treatment. The TCR was taken from a man between 65 and 85 years old with urothelial cancer. CDR3 in amino acids: CASSLGGSGEQYF. CDR3 coding DNA: TGTGCCAGCAGCTTGGGGGGCTCAGGGGAGCAGTACTTC.